This TCR beta chain was sequenced in a study of cytomegalovirus exposure and HLA in healthy donors. CDR1 and CDR2 (germline): SGHKS, YYEKEE (reference sequence). Trimming took off 1 base at V and 6 bases at J, with 8 bases between the two ends. CDR3 length equals 13 residues. This clone was seen a single time. Its specificity is unknown. The PCR had 60 Vbeta and 13 Jbeta primers. Assay used: immunoSEQ multiplex PCR; TCRdb lists only in-frame clones, some missing. The sample holds around 91,000 clones, about two thirds seen once. Overall study findings and caveats: There were reportedly fewer N-insertions in an Asian-associated ancestry cluster than the roughly 670-donor mean, in a later analysis. There were three CMV-associated chains whose specificity for CMV antigens was confirmed in vitro. The study listed 150 to 200 cytomegalovirus-associated TCR beta chains.

Material: PBMCs. The TCR originated in a human donor in good health. The chain has TRBV5-5 and TRBJ2-1; TRBD2 might be the D (6 bases). The CDR3 DNA reads as TGTGCCAGCAGCTTGAACGGGGGCAATGAGCAGTTCTTC. Protein sequence: CASSLNGGNEQFF.